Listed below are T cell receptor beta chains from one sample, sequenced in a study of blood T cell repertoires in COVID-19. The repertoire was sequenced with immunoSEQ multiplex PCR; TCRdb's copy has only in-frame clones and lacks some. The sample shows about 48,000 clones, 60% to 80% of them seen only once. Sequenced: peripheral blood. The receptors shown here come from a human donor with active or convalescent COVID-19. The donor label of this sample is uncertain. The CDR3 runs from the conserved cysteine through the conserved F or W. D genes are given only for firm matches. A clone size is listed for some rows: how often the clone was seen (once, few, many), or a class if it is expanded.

CDR3 protein: CASSDGASFTDTQYF
CDR3 DNA: TGCGCCAGCAGTGATGGAGCGTCGTTCACAGATACGCAGTATTTT
J gene: TRBJ2-3
V gene: TRBV10-2
D gene: .
clone size: .

CDR3 protein: CASSSTSPGLAGQETQYF
CDR3 DNA: TGTGCCAGCAGCTCAACCTCGCCCGGACTAGCGGGTCAAGAGACCCAGTACTTC
J gene: TRBJ2-5
V gene: TRBV5-6
D gene: TRBD2
clone size: once

CDR3 protein: CASKGDREIYEQFF
CDR3 DNA: TGTGCCAGCAAAGGGGACAGGGAAATATATGAGCAGTTCTTC
J gene: TRBJ2-1
V gene: TRBV6-5
D gene: TRBD1
clone size: many

CDR3 protein: CASSISRGGNNEQFF
CDR3 DNA: TGTGCCAGTAGTATAAGTCGCGGGGGGAACAATGAGCAGTTCTTC
J gene: TRBJ2-1
V gene: TRBV19
D gene: TRBD2
clone size: .

CDR3 protein: CASSPWDGRDEQFF
CDR3 DNA: TGTGCCAGCAGCCCGTGGGACGGGAGGGATGAGCAGTTCTTC
J gene: TRBJ2-1
V gene: TRBV9
D gene: TRBD2
clone size: once

CDR3 protein: CASSVGRLAGSNEQFF
CDR3 DNA: TGTGCCAGCAGCGTAGGTCGACTAGCGGGTAGCAATGAGCAGTTCTTC
J gene: TRBJ2-1
V gene: TRBV9
D gene: TRBD2
clone size: .

CDR3 protein: CAIMGLAGTGNTGELFF
CDR3 DNA: TGTGCCATCATGGGACTAGCGGGGACGGGGAACACCGGGGAGCTGTTTTTT
J gene: TRBJ2-2
V gene: TRBV10-3
D gene: TRBD2
clone size: once

CDR3 protein: CASSQDFVFTDTQYF
CDR3 DNA: TGCGCCAGCAGCCAAGACTTCGTCTTCACAGATACGCAGTATTTT
J gene: TRBJ2-3
V gene: TRBV4-1
D gene: .
clone size: .

CDR3 protein: CASSIGTGGETQYF
CDR3 DNA: TGTGCCAGTAGTATCGGGACAGGGGGGGAGACCCAGTACTTC
J gene: TRBJ2-5
V gene: TRBV19
D gene: TRBD1
clone size: .

CDR3 protein: CASSYGSNQPQHF
CDR3 DNA: TGCGCCAGCAGCTACGGGAGCAATCAGCCCCAGCATTTT
J gene: TRBJ1-5
V gene: TRBV5-1
D gene: .
clone size: .

CDR3 protein: CASGSRTALSNQPQHF
CDR3 DNA: TGTGCTAGTGGTTCTCGGACAGCTCTAAGCAATCAGCCCCAGCATTTT
J gene: TRBJ1-5
V gene: TRBV12-5
D gene: .
clone size: .

CDR3 protein: CASSEQNTEAFF
CDR3 DNA: TGTGCCAGCAGTGAACAGAACACTGAAGCTTTCTTT
J gene: TRBJ1-1
V gene: TRBV6-1
D gene: .
clone size: .

CDR3 protein: CATSDLRQGRGYTF
CDR3 DNA: TGTGCCACCAGTGATTTGCGTCAGGGGAGAGGCTACACCTTC
J gene: TRBJ1-2
V gene: TRBV24-1
D gene: .
clone size: once

CDR3 protein: CASSFGYNEQFF
CDR3 DNA: TGTGCCAGCAGTTTCGGGTACAATGAGCAGTTCTTC
J gene: TRBJ2-1
V gene: TRBV28
D gene: .
clone size: few

CDR3 protein: CASGTGQGQPQHF
CDR3 DNA: TGTGCCAGCGGAACAGGGCAGGGTCAGCCCCAGCATTTT
J gene: TRBJ1-5
V gene: TRBV18
D gene: .
clone size: .

CDR3 protein: CASSLNQGTYEQYF
CDR3 DNA: TGTGCCAGCAGCTTAAATCAGGGGACCTACGAGCAGTACTTC
J gene: TRBJ2-7
V gene: TRBV7-3
D gene: .
clone size: .

CDR3 protein: CASSGLDWDEQYF
CDR3 DNA: TGTGCCAGCAGCGGCCTGGACTGGGACGAGCAGTACTTC
J gene: TRBJ2-7
V gene: TRBV9
D gene: .
clone size: .

CDR3 protein: CASRLTGTAQETQYF
CDR3 DNA: TGTGCCAGTAGACTCACCGGGACAGCGCAAGAGACCCAGTACTTC
J gene: TRBJ2-5
V gene: TRBV19
D gene: TRBD1
clone size: few

CDR3 protein: CASSRGGPNQPQHF
CDR3 DNA: TGTGCCAGCAGTCGCGGCGGGCCCAATCAGCCCCAGCATTTT
J gene: TRBJ1-5
V gene: TRBV27
D gene: .
clone size: .

CDR3 protein: CASGVDREHVNSPLHF
CDR3 DNA: TGTGCCAGCGGAGTGGACAGGGAACATGTCAATTCACCCCTCCACTTT
J gene: TRBJ1-6
V gene: TRBV2
D gene: TRBD1
clone size: .

CDR3 protein: CAISEFLQAGDGETQYF
CDR3 DNA: TGTGCCATCAGTGAGTTCCTACAAGCGGGGGACGGGGAGACCCAGTACTTC
J gene: TRBJ2-5
V gene: TRBV10-3
D gene: TRBD2
clone size: .

CDR3 protein: CASSARGRAFNEQFF
CDR3 DNA: TGTGCCAGCAGTGCTCGCGGGAGGGCCTTCAATGAGCAGTTCTTC
J gene: TRBJ2-1
V gene: TRBV27
D gene: TRBD2
clone size: .

CDR3 protein: CARKTGRGFNQPQHF
CDR3 DNA: TGTGCCCGAAAAACAGGGAGGGGGTTTAATCAGCCCCAGCATTTT
J gene: TRBJ1-5
V gene: TRBV3-1/TRBV3-2
D gene: .
clone size: .

CDR3 protein: CASSVDRTGNTIYF
CDR3 DNA: TGCGCCAGCAGCGTCGACAGGACTGGAAACACCATATATTTT
J gene: TRBJ1-3
V gene: TRBV5-1
D gene: .
clone size: .

CDR3 protein: CASTPTGGKAFF
CDR3 DNA: TGTGCCAGCACCCCGACAGGGGGAAAGGCTTTCTTT
J gene: TRBJ1-1
V gene: TRBV6-2/TRBV6-3
D gene: TRBD1
clone size: .

CDR3 protein: CASSRTSGSSGDEQFF
CDR3 DNA: TGTGCCAGCAGCCGGACTAGCGGGAGCAGCGGTGATGAGCAGTTCTTC
J gene: TRBJ2-1
V gene: TRBV27
D gene: TRBD2
clone size: .

CDR3 protein: CASSLRQVLPLF
CDR3 DNA: TGTGCCAGCAGCCTTCGACAGGTTTTACCCCTCTTC
J gene: TRBJ2-1
V gene: TRBV28
D gene: .
clone size: .

CDR3 protein: CASSQDVRGQGSYEQYF
CDR3 DNA: TGCGCCAGCAGCCAAGATGTCAGGGGACAGGGTTCCTACGAGCAGTACTTC
J gene: TRBJ2-7
V gene: TRBV4-3
D gene: TRBD1
clone size: .

CDR3 protein: CASSQEGRFSEQYF
CDR3 DNA: TGTGCCAGCAGCCAGGAGGGAAGGTTCAGCGAGCAGTACTTC
J gene: TRBJ2-7
V gene: TRBV3-1/TRBV3-2
D gene: .
clone size: .

CDR3 protein: CASSPRLAGVYEQYF
CDR3 DNA: TGTGCCAGCAGCCCTAGGCTAGCGGGAGTTTACGAGCAGTACTTC
J gene: TRBJ2-7
V gene: TRBV14
D gene: TRBD2
clone size: .

CDR3 protein: CASSKGLAGQRYNEQFF
CDR3 DNA: TGTGCCAGCAGCAAGGGACTAGCGGGTCAAAGGTACAATGAGCAGTTCTTC
J gene: TRBJ2-1
V gene: TRBV9
D gene: TRBD2
clone size: .

CDR3 protein: CASSLGLAGVNEQFF
CDR3 DNA: TGTGCCAGCAGCTTAGGACTAGCGGGAGTAAATGAGCAGTTCTTC
J gene: TRBJ2-1
V gene: TRBV7-9
D gene: TRBD2
clone size: .

CDR3 protein: CASTDTGATGELFF
CDR3 DNA: TGTGCCAGCACTGATACAGGGGCGACCGGGGAGCTGTTTTTT
J gene: TRBJ2-2
V gene: TRBV6-6
D gene: TRBD1
clone size: .

CDR3 protein: CATSDLASSGTDTQYF
CDR3 DNA: TGTGCCACCAGTGATTTGGCGTCCAGCGGCACAGATACGCAGTATTTT
J gene: TRBJ2-3
V gene: TRBV24-1
D gene: .
clone size: .

CDR3 protein: CARSWKRRRGTEAFF
CDR3 DNA: TGTGCCAGAAGCTGGAAGAGGCGGCGGGGCACTGAAGCTTTCTTT
J gene: TRBJ1-1
V gene: TRBV5-3
D gene: .
clone size: .

CDR3 protein: CASRKNSLQDYEQYF
CDR3 DNA: TGTGCCAGCAGGAAAAACAGCTTACAGGACTACGAGCAGTACTTC
J gene: TRBJ2-7
V gene: TRBV6-5
D gene: .
clone size: .

CDR3 protein: CASSERRGWGGETQYF
CDR3 DNA: TGTGCCAGCAGTGAGAGGCGCGGCTGGGGGGGAGAGACCCAGTACTTC
J gene: TRBJ2-5
V gene: TRBV2
D gene: TRBD2
clone size: .

CDR3 protein: CATSREIQGANSPLHF
CDR3 DNA: TGTGCCACCAGCAGAGAAATACAGGGCGCTAATTCACCCCTCCACTTT
J gene: TRBJ1-6
V gene: TRBV15
D gene: .
clone size: .

CDR3 protein: CASSESPVYEQYF
CDR3 DNA: TGCGCCAGCAGTGAGTCTCCCGTTTACGAGCAGTACTTC
J gene: TRBJ2-7
V gene: TRBV10-1
D gene: .
clone size: .

CDR3 protein: CASSMGLAGEGTGELFF
CDR3 DNA: TGTGCCAGCAGCATGGGACTAGCGGGAGAAGGGACCGGGGAGCTGTTTTTT
J gene: TRBJ2-2
V gene: TRBV3-1/TRBV3-2
D gene: TRBD2
clone size: .

CDR3 protein: CASSLAQGARTEAFF
CDR3 DNA: TGTGCCAGCAGCCTTGCACAGGGGGCGAGGACTGAAGCTTTCTTT
J gene: TRBJ1-1
V gene: TRBV28
D gene: TRBD1
clone size: .

CDR3 protein: CASSLMTGSGELFF
CDR3 DNA: TGTGCCAGCAGCTTAATGACAGGCTCTGGGGAGCTGTTTTTT
J gene: TRBJ2-2
V gene: TRBV7-2
D gene: .
clone size: .

CDR3 protein: CASSQGTSGGTDTQYF
CDR3 DNA: TGTGCCAGCAGCCAAGGGACTAGCGGGGGCACAGATACGCAGTATTTT
J gene: TRBJ2-3
V gene: TRBV3-1/TRBV3-2
D gene: TRBD2
clone size: .

CDR3 protein: CASSLVPEDQQYF
CDR3 DNA: TGTGCCAGCAGCCTCGTTCCAGAAGATCAGCAGTATTTT
J gene: TRBJ2-3
V gene: TRBV7-2
D gene: .
clone size: .

CDR3 protein: CASSDKDSYNSGANVLTF
CDR3 DNA: TGCGCCAGCAGCGACAAGGACAGCTATAACTCTGGGGCCAACGTCCTGACTTTC
J gene: TRBJ2-6
V gene: TRBV5-1
D gene: .
clone size: .

CDR3 protein: CASSQERVSEAFF
CDR3 DNA: TGCGCCAGCAGCCAAGAACGAGTATCTGAAGCTTTCTTT
J gene: TRBJ1-1
V gene: TRBV4-1
D gene: .
clone size: .

CDR3 protein: CATLPRGLTDTQYF
CDR3 DNA: TGTGCCACCCTCCCGCGGGGCCTCACAGATACGCAGTATTTT
J gene: TRBJ2-3
V gene: TRBV6-5
D gene: .
clone size: few

CDR3 protein: CATSDLEGQGRLDEQFF
CDR3 DNA: TGTGCCACCAGTGATTTGGAGGGACAGGGGAGGTTGGATGAGCAGTTCTTC
J gene: TRBJ2-1
V gene: TRBV24-1
D gene: TRBD1
clone size: .

CDR3 protein: CAWSGGGSQNIQYF
CDR3 DNA: TGTGCCTGGAGTGGGGGGGGAAGCCAAAACATTCAGTACTTC
J gene: TRBJ2-4
V gene: TRBV30
D gene: TRBD2
clone size: .

CDR3 protein: CASSLSQGALSEAFF
CDR3 DNA: TGTGCCAGCAGCTTAAGTCAGGGGGCGCTCTCTGAAGCTTTCTTT
J gene: TRBJ1-1
V gene: TRBV7-9
D gene: TRBD1
clone size: .

CDR3 protein: CASSLDGRLAGGFEQYF
CDR3 DNA: TGTGCCAGCAGCTTAGACGGAAGACTAGCGGGAGGATTCGAGCAGTACTTC
J gene: TRBJ2-7
V gene: TRBV11-3
D gene: TRBD2
clone size: .

CDR3 protein: CAWSATWDFEQYF
CDR3 DNA: TGTGCCTGGAGTGCCACTTGGGACTTCGAGCAGTACTTC
J gene: TRBJ2-7
V gene: TRBV30
D gene: .
clone size: .

CDR3 protein: CASSLAAGFYEQYF
CDR3 DNA: TGTGCCAGCAGCTTAGCAGCGGGGTTCTACGAGCAGTACTTC
J gene: TRBJ2-7
V gene: TRBV13
D gene: TRBD2
clone size: .

CDR3 protein: CASSEADRGRYEQYF
CDR3 DNA: TGTGCCAGCAGTGAAGCGGACAGGGGGCGGTACGAGCAGTACTTC
J gene: TRBJ2-7
V gene: TRBV6-1
D gene: TRBD1
clone size: .

CDR3 protein: CASSLETGTGAVETQYF
CDR3 DNA: TGTGCCAGCAGCTTAGAGACCGGGACAGGGGCAGTGGAGACCCAGTACTTC
J gene: TRBJ2-5
V gene: TRBV11-3
D gene: TRBD1
clone size: .